Sequencing of this TCR beta chain was carried out in a study of blood T cell repertoires in COVID-19. Measured with immunoSEQ multiplex PCR; TCRdb has only the in-frame clones, and not every one. The sample yields 90,000 to 100,000 clones, 84% seen once. The junction had 5 bases not matched to a gene; V was cut back by 11 bases and J by 2 bases. Germline V gene sequence: CDR1 MRHNA, CDR2 SNTAGT. The CDR3 consists of 12 residues. The receptor comes from a man in his fifties or sixties with acute or convalescent COVID-19. The chain is built from TRBV6-4 and TRBJ1-2, with 7 bases identical to TRBD1. Sequenced material: peripheral blood. This CDR3 is CARRDSNYGYTF. CDR3 bases: TGTGCCCGACGGGACAGCAACTATGGCTACACCTTC.